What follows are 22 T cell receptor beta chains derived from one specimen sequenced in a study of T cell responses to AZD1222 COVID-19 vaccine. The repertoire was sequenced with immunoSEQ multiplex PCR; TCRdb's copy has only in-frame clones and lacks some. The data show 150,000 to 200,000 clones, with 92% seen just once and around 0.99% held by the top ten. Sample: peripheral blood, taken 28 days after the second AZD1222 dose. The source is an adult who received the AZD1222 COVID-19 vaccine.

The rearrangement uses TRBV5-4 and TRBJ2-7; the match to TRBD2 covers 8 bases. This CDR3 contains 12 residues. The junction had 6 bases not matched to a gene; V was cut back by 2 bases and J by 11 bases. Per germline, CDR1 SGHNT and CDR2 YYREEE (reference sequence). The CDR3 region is CASSFGAGVEYF. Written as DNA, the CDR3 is TGTGCCAGCAGCTTTGGAGCGGGGGTCGAGTACTTC.

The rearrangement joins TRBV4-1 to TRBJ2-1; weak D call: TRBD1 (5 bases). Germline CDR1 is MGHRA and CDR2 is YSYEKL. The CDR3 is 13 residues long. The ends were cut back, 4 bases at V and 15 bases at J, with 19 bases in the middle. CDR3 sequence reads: CASSRLTRVSLFF. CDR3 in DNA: TGCGCCAGCAGCCGTCTGACCAGGGTTTCCCTGTTCTTC.

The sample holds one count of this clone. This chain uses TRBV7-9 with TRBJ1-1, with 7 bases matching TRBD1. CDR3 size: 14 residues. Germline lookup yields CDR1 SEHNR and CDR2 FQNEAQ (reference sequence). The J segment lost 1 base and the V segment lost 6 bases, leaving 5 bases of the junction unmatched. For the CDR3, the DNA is TGTGCCAGCAGGCGACAGGGCGAGAACACTGAAGCTTTCTTT. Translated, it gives CASRRQGENTEAFF.

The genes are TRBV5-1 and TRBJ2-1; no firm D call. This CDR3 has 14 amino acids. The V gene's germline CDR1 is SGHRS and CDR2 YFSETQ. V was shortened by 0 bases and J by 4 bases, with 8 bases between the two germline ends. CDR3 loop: CASSLEGAYNEQFF. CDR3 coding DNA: TGCGCCAGCAGCTTGGAAGGAGCTTACAATGAGCAGTTCTTC.

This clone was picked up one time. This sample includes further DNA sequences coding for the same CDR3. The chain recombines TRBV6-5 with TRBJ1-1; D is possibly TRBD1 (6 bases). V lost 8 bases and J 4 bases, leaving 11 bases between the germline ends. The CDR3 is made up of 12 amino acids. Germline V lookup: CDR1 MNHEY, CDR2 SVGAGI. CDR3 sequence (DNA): TGTGCCAGCCGCAGGGGTGGCACTGAAGCTTTCTTT. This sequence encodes CASRRGGTEAFF.

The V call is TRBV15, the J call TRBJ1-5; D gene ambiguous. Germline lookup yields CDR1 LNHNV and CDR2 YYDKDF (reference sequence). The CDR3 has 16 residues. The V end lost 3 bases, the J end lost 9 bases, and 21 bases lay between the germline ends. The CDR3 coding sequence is TGTGCCACCAGCAGGGACCCGGGTGCGCCCTTAGGGCCCCAGCATTTT. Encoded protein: CATSRDPGAPLGPQHF.

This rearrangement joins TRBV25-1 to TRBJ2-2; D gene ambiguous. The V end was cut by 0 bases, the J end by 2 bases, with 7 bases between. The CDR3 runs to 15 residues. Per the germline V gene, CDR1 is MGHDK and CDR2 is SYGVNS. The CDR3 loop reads CASSEYPLNTGELFF. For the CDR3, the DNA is TGTGCCAGCAGTGAATATCCCCTTAACACCGGGGAGCTGTTTTTT.

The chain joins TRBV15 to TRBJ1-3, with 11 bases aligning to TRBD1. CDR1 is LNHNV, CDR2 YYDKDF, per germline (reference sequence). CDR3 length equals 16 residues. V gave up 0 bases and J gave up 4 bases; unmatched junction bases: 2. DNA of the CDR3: TGTGCCACCAGCAGAGACGGACAGGGGGCCGGAAACACCATATATTTT. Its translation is CATSRDGQGAGNTIYF.

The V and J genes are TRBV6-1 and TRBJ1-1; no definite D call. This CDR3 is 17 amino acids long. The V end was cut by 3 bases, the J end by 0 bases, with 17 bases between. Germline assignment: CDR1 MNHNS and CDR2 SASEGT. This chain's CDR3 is CASSDRRRPPMNTEAFF. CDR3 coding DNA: TGTGCCAGCAGTGATCGACGGCGCCCACCAATGAACACTGAAGCTTTCTTT.

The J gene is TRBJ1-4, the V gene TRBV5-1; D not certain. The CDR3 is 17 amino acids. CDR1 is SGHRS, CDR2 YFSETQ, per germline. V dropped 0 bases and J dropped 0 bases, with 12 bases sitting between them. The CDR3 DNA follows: TGCGCCAGCAGCTTGGAGGAGGTAGCCTCAACTAATGAAAAACTGTTTTTT. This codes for CASSLEEVASTNEKLFF.

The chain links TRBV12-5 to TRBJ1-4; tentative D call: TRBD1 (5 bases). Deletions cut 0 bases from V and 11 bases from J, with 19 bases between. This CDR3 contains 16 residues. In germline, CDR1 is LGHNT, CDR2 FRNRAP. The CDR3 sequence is CASGLVIPQGSRKLFF. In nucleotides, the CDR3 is TGTGCTAGTGGTTTGGTAATCCCGCAGGGCTCTCGGAAACTGTTTTTT.

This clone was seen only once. CDR3 in DNA: TGTGCCAGCTCGCGGGGGGTGGGTACGCAGTATTTT. This gives the protein CASSRGVGTQYF. The V gene is TRBV6-1, the J gene TRBJ2-3, with 8 bases that match TRBD2. CDR1 is MNHNS and CDR2 is SASEGT in the germline V gene. This CDR3 has 12 residues. Trimming removed 8 bases from V and 8 bases from J; junction bases left unmatched: 6.

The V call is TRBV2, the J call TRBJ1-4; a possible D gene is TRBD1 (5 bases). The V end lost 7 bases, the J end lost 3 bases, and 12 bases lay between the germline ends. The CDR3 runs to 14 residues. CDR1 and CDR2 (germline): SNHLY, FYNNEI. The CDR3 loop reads CASIPGFANEKLFF. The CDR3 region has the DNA TGTGCCAGCATCCCAGGGTTTGCTAATGAAAAACTGTTTTTT.

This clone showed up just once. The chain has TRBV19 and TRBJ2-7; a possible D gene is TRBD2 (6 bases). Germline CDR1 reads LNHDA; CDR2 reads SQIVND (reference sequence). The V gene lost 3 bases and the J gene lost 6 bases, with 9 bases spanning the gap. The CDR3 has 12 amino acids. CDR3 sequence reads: CASSIGGGEQYF. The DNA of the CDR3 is TGTGCCAGTAGTATCGGGGGAGGCGAGCAGTACTTC.

The DNA of the CDR3 is TGTGCCAGCAGCGTAGACGGGGATGAGCAGTTCTTC. It is translated as CASSVDGDEQFF. This chain uses TRBV9 with TRBJ2-1; TRBD2 might be the D (5 bases). This CDR3 region has 12 residues. CDR1 is SGDLS, CDR2 YYNGEE, per germline. The ends were cut back, 0 bases at V and 8 bases at J, with 6 bases in the middle.

The CDR3 protein is CASSPLGALHTEAFF. The CDR3 coding sequence is TGTGCCAGCAGTCCCCTAGGGGCTTTGCACACTGAAGCTTTCTTT. V gene TRBV9 combines with J gene TRBJ1-1; maybe TRBD1 (5 bases). Germline V CDR1 and CDR2: SGDLS, YYNGEE. This CDR3 is 15 amino acids long. The V end was cut by 5 bases, the J end by 3 bases, with 17 bases between.

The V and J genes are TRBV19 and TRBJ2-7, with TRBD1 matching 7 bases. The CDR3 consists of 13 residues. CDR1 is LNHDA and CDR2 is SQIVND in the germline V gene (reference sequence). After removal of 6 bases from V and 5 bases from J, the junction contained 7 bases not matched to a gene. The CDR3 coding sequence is TGTGCCAGTAGGGGGACAGAGAAGGACGAGCAGTACTTC. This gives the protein CASRGTEKDEQYF.

The CDR3 region is CASSHAWDSLYEQYF. For the CDR3, the DNA is TGCGCCAGCAGCCACGCCTGGGACAGCCTATACGAGCAGTACTTC. The rearrangement links TRBV4-1 to TRBJ2-7; 7 nucleotides align to TRBD1. Per germline, CDR1 MGHRA and CDR2 YSYEKL. The CDR3 runs to 15 residues. J gave up 4 bases and V 3 bases, and 9 bases lay outside the gene matches.

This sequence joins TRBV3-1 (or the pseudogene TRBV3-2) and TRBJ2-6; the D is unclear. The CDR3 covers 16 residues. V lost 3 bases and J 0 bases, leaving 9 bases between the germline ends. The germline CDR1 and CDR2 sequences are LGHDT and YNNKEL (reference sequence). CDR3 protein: CASSQGWSSGANVLTF. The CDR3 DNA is TGTGCCAGCAGCCAGGGGTGGAGCTCTGGGGCCAACGTCCTGACTTTC.

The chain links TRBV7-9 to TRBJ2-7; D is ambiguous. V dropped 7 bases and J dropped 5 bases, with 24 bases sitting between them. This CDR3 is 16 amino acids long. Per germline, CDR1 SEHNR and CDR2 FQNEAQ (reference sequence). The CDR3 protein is CASNSINGPTLDEQYF. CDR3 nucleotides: TGTGCCAGCAACTCCATAAACGGACCTACCCTCGACGAGCAGTACTTC.

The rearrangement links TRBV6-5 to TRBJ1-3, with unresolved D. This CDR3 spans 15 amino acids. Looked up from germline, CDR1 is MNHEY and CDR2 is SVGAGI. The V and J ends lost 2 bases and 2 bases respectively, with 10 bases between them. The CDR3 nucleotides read TGTGCCAGCAGTTACGATGGTAGGGCTGGAAACACCATATATTTT. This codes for CASSYDGRAGNTIYF.

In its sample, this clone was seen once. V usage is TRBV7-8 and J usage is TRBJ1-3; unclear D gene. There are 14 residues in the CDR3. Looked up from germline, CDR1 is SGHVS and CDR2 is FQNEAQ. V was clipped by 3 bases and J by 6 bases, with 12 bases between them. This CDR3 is CASSFHGVENTIYF. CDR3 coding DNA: TGTGCCAGCAGCTTCCACGGGGTCGAAAACACCATATATTTT.